The entry below gives a single T cell receptor (beta chain) sequence along with its context. Antigen specificity is unknown. These data originate in a study of OX40 agonist ivuxolimab in advanced cancers. Whole-study context: Given to patients was ivuxolimab, an agonistic anti-OX40 (CD134) antibody. The study reported partial responses in three patients: one hepatocellular carcinoma, two cutaneous melanoma. Dose-escalation subjects each had hepatocellular carcinoma, melanoma, renal cell or head and neck cancer.

In germline, CDR1 is MNHEY, CDR2 SVGAGI. Trimming took 6 bases from V and 0 from J, leaving 9 bases between them. The CDR3 length is 13 residues. Assay: immunoSEQ multiplex PCR; the TCRdb copy retains only in-frame clones and omits some. The table has some 100,000 clones, approximately 90% seen once. Study-wide results and limits: Nonresponders, in some cases, also had low normalized T-cell clonal expansion.

The rearrangement links TRBV6-5 to TRBJ2-7, with D perhaps matching TRBD2 (6 bases). The sequence was obtained from an adult with an advanced solid tumor such as melanoma, head and neck, liver or kidney cancer. The specimen was CD4+ or CD8+ T cells sorted from blood, collected in a trial of the OX40 agonist ivuxolimab. DNA for the CDR3: TGTGCCAGCAGACGCGGGGACTCCTACGAGCAGTACTTC. Protein: CASRRGDSYEQYF.